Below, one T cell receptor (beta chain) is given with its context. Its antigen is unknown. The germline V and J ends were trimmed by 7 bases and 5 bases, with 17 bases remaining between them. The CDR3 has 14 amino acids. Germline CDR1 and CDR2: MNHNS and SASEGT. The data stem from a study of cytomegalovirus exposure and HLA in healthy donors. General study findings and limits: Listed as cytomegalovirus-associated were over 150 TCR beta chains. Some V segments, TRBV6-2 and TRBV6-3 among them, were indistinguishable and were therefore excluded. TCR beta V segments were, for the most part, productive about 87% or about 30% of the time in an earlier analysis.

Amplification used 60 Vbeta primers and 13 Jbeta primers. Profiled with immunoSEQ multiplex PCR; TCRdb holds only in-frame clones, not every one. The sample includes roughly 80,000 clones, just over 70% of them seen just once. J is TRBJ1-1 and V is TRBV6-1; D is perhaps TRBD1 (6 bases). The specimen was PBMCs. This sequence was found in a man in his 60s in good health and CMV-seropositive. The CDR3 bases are TGTGCCAGCACCCCGGGGGGGCTGAGGACTGAAGCTTTCTTT. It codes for CASTPGGLRTEAFF.